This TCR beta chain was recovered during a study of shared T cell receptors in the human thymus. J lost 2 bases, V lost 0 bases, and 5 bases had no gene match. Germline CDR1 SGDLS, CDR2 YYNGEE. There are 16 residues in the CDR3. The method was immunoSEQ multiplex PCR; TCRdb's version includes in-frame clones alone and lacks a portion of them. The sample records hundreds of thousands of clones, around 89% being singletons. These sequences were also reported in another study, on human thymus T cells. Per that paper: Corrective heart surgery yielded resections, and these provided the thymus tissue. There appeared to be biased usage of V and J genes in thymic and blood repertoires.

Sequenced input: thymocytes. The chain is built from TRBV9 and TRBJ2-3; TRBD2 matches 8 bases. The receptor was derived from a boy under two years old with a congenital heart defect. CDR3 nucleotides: TGTGCCAGCAGCGTAGAAGCGGGAGCCCACACAGATACGCAGTATTTT. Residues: CASSVEAGAHTDTQYF.